A selection of T cell receptor beta chains follows, all from one sample in a study of regulatory T cells in long-lasting Graves disease. TCRdb called the multiplex PCR reads again in MiXCR, with one record for every CDR3 protein. The sample consists of fewer than 450,000 distinct CDR3 sequences, approximately 16% of them appearing once. In addition, the sample was reused for a study of T cells in Graves' hyperthyroidism and ophthalmopathy.

The input for sequencing was peripheral blood mononuclear cells (PBMCs), taken at new diagnosis, from a patient treated with antithyroid drugs. These TCRs come from a middle-aged woman with Graves disease. Both conserved end residues are part of each CDR3. D genes are given only for firm matches. The listing skips clone size in some rows; elsewhere it reads once, few, many or a size class.

cdr3_length	v_call	d_call	j_call	clone_size	cdr3_nt	cdr3_aa
19	TRBV2	TRBD1	TRBJ1-5	many	TGTGCCAGCAGTGAACCCCGGGACAGGGGGACCCGGCTAGATCAGCCCCAGCATTTT	CASSEPRDRGTRLDQPQHF
16	TRBV19	-	TRBJ1-5	-	TGTGCCAGTAGTATTGGCGGGACATCAAGCAATCAGCCCCAGCATTTT	CASSIGGTSSNQPQHF
18	TRBV27	TRBD2	TRBJ2-7	many	TGTGCCAGCAGTATCCTATCATTCGGGAGGTCGGAGACCTACGAGCAGTACTTC	CASSILSFGRSETYEQYF
14	TRBV6-1	TRBD1	TRBJ1-1	many	TGTGCCAGCAGTGCACAGGGGGCGGACACTGAAGCTTTCTTT	CASSAQGADTEAFF
14	TRBV7-8	TRBD1	TRBJ2-7	many	TGTGCCAGCAGCCTGGGGACAGTGAAAGGCGAGCAGTACTTC	CASSLGTVKGEQYF
16	TRBV5-4	TRBD2	TRBJ2-7	few	TGTGCCAGCAGCTTGAAAAAATTAGCGGGAGAGGGAGAGCAGTACTTC	CASSLKKLAGEGEQYF
17	TRBV5-8	-	TRBJ1-1	-	TGTGCCAGCAGCTCTGGACAACAGACCCTGATGAACACTGAAGCTTTCTTT	CASSSGQQTLMNTEAFF
14	TRBV5-8	-	TRBJ1-2	few	TGTGCCAGCAGCCAGACGGACGGGAACGTGGGCTACACCTTC	CASSQTDGNVGYTF
14	TRBV12-3/TRBV12-4	TRBD2	TRBJ2-2	many	TGTGCCGGATTAGCGGGAGCTTCCACCGGGGAGCTGTTTTTT	CAGLAGASTGELFF
13	TRBV7-3	-	TRBJ2-3	-	TGTGCCAGCAGCTCCCAAAACACAGATACGCAGTATTTT	CASSSQNTDTQYF
14	TRBV5-4	-	TRBJ1-2	few	TGTGCCAGCAGCTTAGAGACAACAAACTATGGCTACACCTTC	CASSLETTNYGYTF
13	TRBV12-3/TRBV12-4	-	TRBJ1-1	many	TGTGCCAGCAGTTTTAAATTGGACACTGAAGCTTTCTTT	CASSFKLDTEAFF
21	TRBV12-3/TRBV12-4	-	TRBJ2-1	many	TGTGCCAGCAGTTCCGGACAGTTGGGGGCGCTTTTTTGGAGCTCCTACAATGAGCAGTTCTTC	CASSSGQLGALFWSSYNEQFF
13	TRBV28	-	TRBJ1-5	-	TGTGCCAGCAGCCTTCGCGACGGTCAGCCCCAGCATTTT	CASSLRDGQPQHF
16	TRBV3-1	TRBD2	TRBJ2-3	many	TGTGCCAGCAGCCCCCTCCTAGGTAGCGGGACAGATACGCAGTATTTT	CASSPLLGSGTDTQYF
13	TRBV7-3	-	TRBJ2-3	many	TGTGCCAGCACCCTAACCGCTTCCGATACGCAGTATTTT	CASTLTASDTQYF
13	TRBV28	-	TRBJ2-7	many	TGTGCCAGTTCCGGGACCTTACACTACGAGCAGTACTTC	CASSGTLHYEQYF
15	TRBV4-1	-	TRBJ2-7	few	TGCGCCAGCAGCCCTTTCCCCCAGGGGCGCCCCGAGCAGTACTTC	CASSPFPQGRPEQYF
18	TRBV24-1	TRBD2	TRBJ2-1	-	TGTGCCACCAGTGAGCTAGGGTCTAGCGGGAGCTCCTACAATGAGCAGTTCTTC	CATSELGSSGSSYNEQFF
14	TRBV11-3	-	TRBJ2-7	once	TGTGTCAGCAGCCCTGGGGCTAGCTCCTACGAGCAGTACTTC	CVSSPGASSYEQYF
15	TRBV18	TRBD1	TRBJ2-1	many	TGTGCCAGCAGCCCCGGACAGGGGGGCTACAATGAGCAGTTCTTC	CASSPGQGGYNEQFF
15	TRBV20-1	-	TRBJ2-3	-	TGCAGTGCTAGGCCAGCCCCTTACCGCACAGATACGCAGTATTTT	CSARPAPYRTDTQYF
15	TRBV19	-	TRBJ2-5	few	TGTGCCAGTAGTTGGACGGATTCGGCCCGGGAGACCCAGTACTTC	CASSWTDSARETQYF
13	TRBV7-6	-	TRBJ2-1	few	TGTGCCAGCAGCTTAGATCCCAGGACACCCTTCTTCTTC	CASSLDPRTPFFF
13	TRBV27	-	TRBJ2-1	many	TGTGCCAGCACGGACAGCATTTACAATGAGCAGTTCTTC	CASTDSIYNEQFF
13	TRBV6-2/TRBV6-3	-	TRBJ2-7	few	TGTGCCAGCAGTTACGTTGGGGTAGACGAGCAGTACTTC	CASSYVGVDEQYF
16	TRBV5-4	-	TRBJ1-6	few	TGTGCCAGCAGCCGCTTACAGGGATTGTATAATTCACCCCTCCACTTT	CASSRLQGLYNSPLHF
21	TRBV11-1	TRBD2	TRBJ2-1	many	TGTGCCAGCAGCTTAGCGTTTTGGGGGTACCGGGACTACCACGGGTACAATGAGCAGTTCTTC	CASSLAFWGYRDYHGYNEQFF
13	TRBV30	TRBD2	TRBJ2-7	few	TGTGCCTGTGCGGGAGGGCTCGAGTACGAGCAGTACTTC	CACAGGLEYEQYF
14	TRBV12-3/TRBV12-4	TRBD1	TRBJ1-1	many	TGTGCCAGCAGTCTGGGACAGGTTTACACTGAAGCTTTCTTT	CASSLGQVYTEAFF
12	TRBV12-3/TRBV12-4	-	TRBJ1-2	many	TGTGCCAGCAGGACCGGACTCGATGGCTACACCTTC	CASRTGLDGYTF
21	TRBV28	TRBD1	TRBJ1-5	-	TGTGCCAGCGCAACCTTATCCCCCCGGGACAGGGGCCGTAGTAGCAATCAGCCCCAGCATTTT	CASATLSPRDRGRSSNQPQHF